This T cell receptor (beta chain) is from a study of cytomegalovirus exposure and HLA in healthy donors. General study findings and limits: Several top significant clusters appeared, in a later analysis, to be linked to common viral pathogens. Earlier analysis found most TCR beta V segments productive about 90% or about 30% of the time. No immune exposure information besides CMV serostatus was available. The authors enumerated over 150 TCR beta chains as linked to cytomegalovirus.

13 Jbeta primers and 60 Vbeta primers were used for the PCR. Profiled with immunoSEQ multiplex PCR; TCRdb holds only in-frame clones, not every one. The profile shows roughly 250,000 clones, roughly four fifths of them singletons. About this clone itself: What it recognizes is unknown.

The V end lost 0 bases, the J end lost 3 bases, and 7 bases lay between the germline ends. CDR3 length: 14 residues. CDR1 and CDR2 from the germline V gene are SGDLS and YYNGEE. The chain carries TRBV9 and TRBJ1-3; D is unclear. The specimen was PBMCs. The receptor's source is a woman in her thirties or forties in good health and CMV-seropositive. Here the CDR3 reads CASSVAGFGNTIYF. The CDR3 bases are TGTGCCAGCAGCGTAGCCGGGTTTGGAAACACCATATATTTT.